The 5 T cell receptor beta chains below all came from one sample that was sequenced in a study of blood T cells in healthy people across ages. Combining a sample-barcoded 5' primer with a J-beta primer mix, a second PCR ran for about 7 to 11 cycles. Each CDR3 protein gets one entry after TCRdb re-called the 5' RACE reads with MiXCR. The sample contains 600,000 or so distinct CDR3 sequences, less than 35% of which appear only once. The material sequenced was blood. Every receptor here comes from a woman aged 80 or over in good health.

This rearrangement joins TRBV6-5 to TRBJ2-1; 7 bases match TRBD1. Matching the DNA end better, TRBJ2-7 makes the J call doubtful. Looked up from germline, CDR1 is MNHEY and CDR2 is SVGAGI. This CDR3 comprises 16 residues. The DNA of the CDR3 is TGTGCCAGCAGTTATGAGACAGGGCGGCCCTACAATGAGCAGTACTTC. Its protein is CASSYETGRPYNEQYF.

To note about this clonotype: A much larger clonotype is one base distant, so this may be a read error. The CDR3 reads CAGKVAGESKNIQYF. The CDR3 coding sequence is TGTGCCGGCAAGGTAGCGGGGGAGTCGAAAAACATTCAGTACTTC. This chain links TRBV27 with TRBJ2-4, with 9 bases aligning to TRBD2. This CDR3 comprises 15 residues. V gave up 11 bases and J gave up 4 bases; unmatched junction bases: 12. Germline V gene lookup returns CDR1 MNHEY and CDR2 SMNVEV (reference sequence).

On this clonotype itself: This could be a read error, since a much larger clone is one nucleotide away. V usage is TRBV29-1 and J usage is TRBJ1-2, with TRBD1 identical over 9 bases. CDR1 is SQVTM and CDR2 is ANQGSEA in the germline V gene. Losses at the gene ends were 7 bases for V and 6 bases for J; bases not matched to a gene: 6. This CDR3 contains 12 residues. The CDR3 region is CSATGGDHGYTF. In nucleotides, the CDR3 is TGCAGCGCGACAGGGGGAGACCATGGCTACACCTTC.

This clonotype appeared a few times. This clone may be a read error of a much larger clone one base away. V is TRBV7-9 and J is TRBJ2-5, with D possibly matching TRBD2 (7 bases). The CDR3 extends over 14 amino acids. Trimming took off 5 bases at V and 5 bases at J, with 15 bases between the two ends. Per germline, CDR1 SEHNR and CDR2 FQNEAQ (reference sequence). The CDR3: CASSDYREGETQYF. DNA of the CDR3: TGTGCCAGCAGCGACTACAGGGAGGGGGAGACCCAGTACTTC.

This clonotype was observed at least ten times. The gene calls are TRBV30 and TRBJ2-5; 9 bases map to TRBD1. CDR1 is GTSNPN and CDR2 is SVGIG in the germline V gene (reference sequence). This CDR3 has 14 amino acids. The V segment lost 0 bases and the J segment 7 bases; nucleotides outside the gene matches: 6. This chain's CDR3 is CAWSVSTGQGTQYF. CDR3 sequence (DNA): TGTGCCTGGAGTGTCTCGACGGGACAGGGGACCCAGTACTTC.